Shown below are 31 T cell receptor beta chains from a single sample sequenced in a study of blood T cell repertoires in COVID-19. Using immunoSEQ multiplex PCR, the repertoire was profiled, and TCRdb retains in-frame clones only, with some absent. The repertoire holds more than 45,000 clones, approximately 87% seen once, with around 8.5% in the top ten. The material sequenced was peripheral blood. The receptors stem from a human donor in a cohort sampled during active COVID-19.

CDR3 bases: TGTGCCAGCAGTTACGGGACAGAGGCAGATACGCAGTATTTT. Translating it yields CASSYGTEADTQYF. J is TRBJ2-3 and V is TRBV6-6, with TRBD1 identical over 7 bases. Germline assignment: CDR1 MNHNY and CDR2 SVGAGI (reference sequence). The V and J ends lost 2 bases and 4 bases, in that order; junction bases with no gene match: 3. This CDR3 is built from 14 residues.

This clone has a handful of counts. This chain joins TRBV7-2 and TRBJ1-6; possible D gene TRBD1, 6 bases. The CDR3 has 15 residues. Looked up from germline, CDR1 is SGHTA and CDR2 is FQGNSA. Trimming removed 2 bases at V and 7 bases at J, with 12 bases between. The CDR3 spells CASSLQGTTNSPLHF. DNA for the CDR3: TGTGCCAGCAGCTTACAAGGGACAACGAATTCACCCCTCCACTTT. Combining the CDR3 with reference TRBV7-2 and TRBJ1-6 gives the whole variable domain GAGVSQSPSNKVTEKGKDVELRCDPISGHTALYWYRQSLGQGLEFLIYFQGNSAPDKSGLPSDRFSAERTGGSVSTLTIQRTQQEDSAVYLCASSLQGTTNSPLHFGNGTRLTVT.

This chain's CDR3 is CASSSSQGLQPQHF. DNA of the CDR3: TGTGCCAGTAGTAGCAGCCAGGGTTTGCAGCCCCAGCATTTT. The chain couples TRBV19 to TRBJ1-5, with a tentative D call TRBD1 (5 bases). The germline V gene encodes CDR1 LNHDA and CDR2 SQIVND (reference sequence). CDR3 length: 14 residues. Deletions cut 4 bases from V and 7 bases from J, with 14 bases between.

This clone was seen a single time. The chain uses TRBV3-1 (or the pseudogene TRBV3-2) and TRBJ1-1, with D hard to call. The CDR3 has 19 residues. Looked up from germline, CDR1 is LGHDT and CDR2 is YNNKEL (reference sequence). Trimming took off 4 bases at V and 1 base at J, with 25 bases between the two ends. Here the CDR3 DNA reads TGTGCCAGCAGCCCTCCTCCACGAGTGACTGGTGGAGAGAACACTGAAGCTTTCTTT. Its translation: CASSPPPRVTGGENTEAFF.

The chain links TRBV6-2 or TRBV6-3 to TRBJ2-7; D unresolved. V lost 5 bases and J 4 bases, leaving 9 bases between the germline ends. Germline V gene lookup returns CDR1 MNHEY and CDR2 SVGEGT. The length of the CDR3 is 12 residues. The CDR3 here is CASSTDAYEQYF. The CDR3 nucleotides are TGTGCCAGCAGTACAGACGCGTACGAGCAGTACTTC.

CDR3 sequence: CASSKETGCNQPQHF. In DNA, the CDR3 is TGTGCCAGCAGCAAAGAGACAGGGTGCAATCAGCCCCAGCATTTT. This chain connects TRBV21-1 to TRBJ1-5; the DNA was not used to check the table's D call, TRBD1. TRBV21-1 is termed a pseudogene. The CDR3 extends over 15 amino acids.

The chain employs TRBV10-2 and TRBJ2-3; TRBD2 matches 9 bases. V shed 3 bases, J shed 5 bases, and the junction held 9 bases outside the gene matches. The CDR3 runs to 16 residues. Germline assignment: CDR1 WSHSY and CDR2 SAAADI. CDR3 coding DNA: TGCGCCAGCAGTGAACGAAGCGGGGGGCGCGGAGATACGCAGTATTTT. Amino acid sequence: CASSERSGGRGDTQYF.

The chain couples TRBV19 to TRBJ1-1; 8 bases align to TRBD1. CDR1 and CDR2 from the germline V gene are LNHDA and SQIVND (reference sequence). This CDR3 is 15 amino acids long. Germline trimming cut 4 bases from V and 3 bases from J; bases unmatched to any gene: 7. The CDR3 bases are TGTGCCAGTAGTACCGGACAGGGATTGGACACTGAAGCTTTCTTT. It is translated as CASSTGQGLDTEAFF.

The chain carries TRBV5-6 and TRBJ1-5; TRBD1 might be the D (6 bases). Per the germline V gene, CDR1 is SGHDT and CDR2 is YYEEEE. CDR3 length: 18 residues. V lost 5 bases and J lost 0, with 21 bases in between. CDR3 amino acids: CASRDLAGDTYSNQPQHF. The CDR3, as DNA: TGTGCCAGCAGGGATTTAGCGGGGGACACCTATAGCAATCAGCCCCAGCATTTT.

This chain joins TRBV2 and TRBJ2-5; tentative D call: TRBD2 (5 bases). This CDR3 contains 15 residues. Germline-derived CDR1 and CDR2 are SNHLY and FYNNEI. Trimming removed 1 base at V and 1 base at J, with 10 bases between. This CDR3 reads CASSEVESGQETQYF. CDR3 bases: TGTGCCAGCAGTGAAGTAGAGAGCGGCCAAGAGACCCAGTACTTC.

This clone was picked up one time. The chain uses TRBV18 and TRBJ2-7; the match to TRBD2 covers 9 bases. The V gene end was trimmed by 3 bases and the J gene end by 0 bases; junction bases not matched to a gene: 3. Germline-derived CDR1 and CDR2 are KGHSH and LQKENI. This CDR3 contains 15 residues. The CDR3 nucleotides read TGTGCCAGCTCACCGACTAGCGGAGTCTCCTACGAGCAGTACTTC. Translation: CASSPTSGVSYEQYF.

This chain links TRBV2 with TRBJ2-1, with 7 bases lining up with TRBD2. V was clipped by 4 bases and J by 9 bases; unmatched bases: 6. CDR1 and CDR2 (germline): SNHLY, FYNNEI. CDR3 length: 13 amino acids. The CDR3 spells CASSGEGGSEQFF. The CDR3 DNA is TGTGCCAGCAGTGGGGAGGGTGGAAGTGAGCAGTTCTTC.

The CDR3 bases are TGTGCCAGCAGCGTACCAGTAGCTGGCCCAGATACGCAGTATTTT. Translated: CASSVPVAGPDTQYF. The chain links TRBV9 to TRBJ2-3; D remains ambiguous. V shed 1 base and J shed 4 bases, with 13 bases lying between them. Germline V CDR1 and CDR2: SGDLS, YYNGEE. The CDR3 consists of 15 residues.

This clone was recorded once. The V and J genes are TRBV6-2 or TRBV6-3 and TRBJ2-7, with 9 bases matching TRBD1. The CDR3 runs 15 residues. Germline CDR1 is MNHEY and CDR2 is SVGEGT. V dropped 5 bases and J dropped 2; count of bases not matched to a gene: 7. In DNA, the CDR3 is TGTGCCAGCAGTCAGACAGGGGGAATCACCTACGAGCAGTACTTC. Residues: CASSQTGGITYEQYF.

The chain employs TRBV9 and TRBJ2-7; 9 nucleotides line up with TRBD1. The germline CDR1 and CDR2 sequences are SGDLS and YYNGEE. V lost 4 bases, J lost 2 bases, and 10 bases stayed unmatched. The CDR3 runs to 16 residues. The CDR3 DNA reads TGTGCCAGCAGCCCCTCCCGAACAGGGGGCCCCTACGAGCAGTACTTC. It specifies CASSPSRTGGPYEQYF.

V gene TRBV4-1 combines with J gene TRBJ1-4; no firm D call. CDR1 is MGHRA, CDR2 YSYEKL, per germline. There are 16 residues in the CDR3. V lost 4 bases, J lost 0 bases, and 12 bases lay in between. The DNA for the CDR3 is TGCGCCAGCAGCCTAGGTACCGGGGCAACTAATGAAAAACTGTTTTTT. It translates to CASSLGTGATNEKLFF.

J is TRBJ1-2 and V is TRBV12-3 or TRBV12-4; weak D call: TRBD1 (6 bases). The CDR3 contains 13 residues. Trimming stripped 7 bases from V and 8 bases from J, with 17 bases between. The CDR3 protein is CASTLTGRRGYTF. In nucleotides, the CDR3 is TGTGCCAGCACCCTAACAGGGAGACGGGGCTACACCTTC.

The V and J genes are TRBV7-9 and TRBJ1-2, with TRBD1 identical over 7 bases. Germline CDR1 SEHNR, CDR2 FQNEAQ (reference sequence). V lost 5 bases and J lost 6; bases outside the gene matches: 12. This CDR3 comprises 15 residues. This chain's CDR3 is CASSNRQGVMNGYTF. The CDR3, as DNA: TGTGCCAGCAGCAACCGACAGGGAGTGATGAATGGCTACACCTTC.

The J gene is TRBJ1-3, the V gene TRBV9; 11 bases align to TRBD1. This CDR3 has 16 amino acids. Germline CDR1 is SGDLS and CDR2 is YYNGEE. V lost 3 bases, J lost 1 base, and 3 bases stayed unmatched. The CDR3 bases are TGTGCCAGCAGCGCGGACAGGGGGCAATCTGGAAACACCATATATTTT. The encoded protein is CASSADRGQSGNTIYF.

A few counts support this clone. CDR3 loop: CASSLSTGSFNEQYF. The CDR3 DNA is TGTGCCAGCTCACTTTCCACCGGGAGCTTCAACGAGCAGTACTTC. This chain uses TRBV18 with TRBJ2-7, with a tentative D call TRBD2 (6 bases). The V and J ends lost 4 bases and 5 bases respectively, with 18 bases between them. The length of the CDR3 is 15 residues. In germline, CDR1 is KGHSH, CDR2 LQKENI.

V usage is TRBV2 and J usage is TRBJ2-1, with TRBD1 matching over 9 bases. Unmatched junction bases numbered 5, after V lost 6 bases and J lost 2 bases. Germline CDR1 SNHLY, CDR2 FYNNEI. The CDR3 has 15 residues. This CDR3 is CASSLDRGPYNEQFF. The CDR3 region has the DNA TGTGCCAGCAGCTTGGACAGGGGCCCCTACAATGAGCAGTTCTTC.

This clone has just a few counts. The chain uses TRBV4-2 and TRBJ2-7, with D possibly TRBD2 on 6 matching bases. Germline-derived CDR1 and CDR2 are LGHNA and YNFKEQ. This CDR3 spans 17 amino acids. The V and J ends lost 0 bases and 0 bases respectively, with 15 bases between them. CDR3 region: CASSQERRGLSSYEQYF. Written as DNA, the CDR3 is TGTGCCAGCAGCCAAGAGAGGAGGGGACTCAGCTCCTACGAGCAGTACTTC.

The V gene is TRBV20-1, the J gene TRBJ1-1; D is perhaps TRBD1 (5 bases). In germline, CDR1 is DFQATT, CDR2 SNEGSKA (reference sequence). There are 12 residues in the CDR3. Trimming shortened V by 3 bases and J by 5 bases, and 10 bases separated the two germline ends. The CDR3 nucleotides are TGCAGTGCTAGTCGGGCAGGGACTGAAGCTTTCTTT. Its protein is CSASRAGTEAFF.

The rearrangement links TRBV5-1 to TRBJ2-7; 7 nucleotides match TRBD2. V trimming: 0 bases; J trimming: 1 base; junction bases outside the gene matches: 4. The CDR3 is 15 residues long. Germline V gene sequence: CDR1 SGHRS, CDR2 YFSETQ. CDR3 protein: CASSLAAGVSYEQYF. CDR3 sequence (DNA): TGCGCCAGCAGCTTGGCGGCGGGGGTATCCTACGAGCAGTACTTC.

The CDR3 loop is CSAPQGYGYTF. In DNA form, the CDR3 reads TGCAGTGCCCCTCAGGGATATGGCTACACCTTC. The chain recombines TRBV20-1 with TRBJ1-2, with D maybe TRBD1 (5 bases). The germline gives CDR1 DFQATT, CDR2 SNEGSKA (reference sequence). V lost 6 bases to trimming and J lost 5 bases, with 10 bases between them. The CDR3 contains 11 residues.

This chain links TRBV20-1 with TRBJ2-3; 12 nucleotides line up with TRBD2. The V and J ends lost 3 bases and 6 bases, in that order; junction bases with no gene match: 4. This CDR3 has 14 residues. CDR1 DFQATT and CDR2 SNEGSKA come from the germline V gene (reference sequence). The CDR3 region is CSASGLAGLDTQYF. The CDR3 DNA follows: TGCAGTGCTAGTGGACTAGCGGGACTTGATACGCAGTATTTT.

This clone was seen a few times. This chain links TRBV12-5 with TRBJ2-7, with D possibly being TRBD2 (5 bases). The germline V and J ends were trimmed by 0 bases and 5 bases, with 20 bases remaining between them. The CDR3 loop spans 17 amino acids. CDR1 and CDR2 (germline): LGHNT, FRNRAP. The DNA for the CDR3 is TGTGCTAGTGGTTTGGTACAAGTCTATGGAGGTTCCGACGAGCAGTACTTC. As protein: CASGLVQVYGGSDEQYF.

The V and J genes are TRBV10-2 and TRBJ1-5; D ambiguous. V lost 10 bases, J lost 6 bases, and 10 bases lay in between. The CDR3 is made up of 11 amino acids. Germline-derived CDR1 and CDR2 are WSHSY and SAAADI. The CDR3 coding sequence is TGCGCCATTTTACATGGTCAGCCCCAGCATTTT. This encodes CAILHGQPQHF.

The chain has TRBV7-6 and TRBJ2-3, with TRBD2 matching 9 bases. Looked up from germline, CDR1 is SGHVS and CDR2 is FNYEAQ. V shed 3 bases, J shed 0 bases, and the junction held 4 bases outside the gene matches. CDR3 size: 16 residues. The CDR3 region has the DNA TGTGCCAGCAGCTTGTTAGCGGGGGAGAGCACAGATACGCAGTATTTT. Translating it yields CASSLLAGESTDTQYF.

This clone was observed a handful of times. The chain joins TRBV7-9 to TRBJ2-1; 12 nucleotides line up with TRBD2. CDR3 size: 17 residues. Trimming removed 1 base from V and 8 bases from J; junction bases left unmatched: 9. Germline lookup yields CDR1 SEHNR and CDR2 FQNEAQ (reference sequence). CDR3 residues: CASSLVASGGAPDEQFF. The CDR3 DNA sequence: TGTGCCAGCAGCTTAGTGGCTAGCGGGGGGGCTCCGGATGAGCAGTTCTTC. The full variable domain, with the rest looked up from reference TRBV7-9 and TRBJ2-1, is DTGVSQNPRHKITKRGQNVTFRCDPISEHNRLYWYRQTLGQGPEFLTYFQNEAQLEKSRLLSDRFSAERPKGSFSTLEIQRTEQGDSAMYLCASSLVASGGAPDEQFFGPGTRLTVL.

The CDR3 region has the DNA TGTGCCAGTAAATCCGACAGAGGAATGAACACTGAAGCTTTCTTT. Translation gives CASKSDRGMNTEAFF. The chain couples TRBV19 to TRBJ1-1; a weak D match, TRBD1 (5 bases). Trimming removed 7 bases at V and 0 bases at J, with 15 bases between. The CDR3 contains 15 residues. Germline V gene data show CDR1 as LNHDA and CDR2 as SQIVND (reference sequence).